The rows below give T cell receptor beta chains drawn from one sample of a study of Ad26.COV2.S vaccination and SARS-CoV-2 variants. The repertoire was sequenced with immunoSEQ multiplex PCR; TCRdb's copy has only in-frame clones and lacks some. The sample consists of 430,000 or so clones, roughly nine tenths of them appearing once. This sample comprised peripheral blood, obtained in a trial of Ad26.COV2.S vaccine versus placebo. The receptors were sampled from a person aged 18-60 years who received the Ad26.COV2.S COVID-19 vaccine or a placebo. CDR3s include the opening cysteine and the closing phenylalanine or tryptophan. D genes are given only for firm matches. Clone size is stated in some rows and not others, as once, few, many or a class when expanded.

>-|-|TRBV28|TRBJ1-6
CASLAGHPSPLHF
TGTGCCAGCTTGGCAGGGCATCCTTCACCCCTCCACTTT
>TRBD1|-|TRBV18|TRBJ2-6
CASSHDRGYLRGANVLTF
TGTGCCAGCTCCCACGACAGGGGGTATTTGAGAGGGGCCAACGTCCTGACTTTC
>TRBD2|-|TRBV7-6|TRBJ2-1
CASSLGLDFYNEQFF
TGTGCCAGCAGCCTAGGACTAGATTTCTACAATGAGCAGTTCTTC
>-|-|TRBV5-4|TRBJ2-7
CASSLGAGAPYEQYF
TGTGCCAGCAGCTTGGGGGCAGGGGCCCCCTACGAGCAGTACTTC
>-|-|TRBV5-6|TRBJ1-5
CASSPMGSQPQHF
TGTGCCAGCAGCCCCATGGGAAGTCAGCCCCAGCATTTT
>-|-|TRBV6-5|TRBJ1-4
CASSYVGEKLFF
TGTGCCAGCAGTTACGTAGGTGAAAAACTGTTTTTT
>-|-|TRBV18|TRBJ2-3
CASSPYPGADTQYF
TGTGCCAGCTCACCGTACCCGGGCGCAGATACGCAGTATTTT
>TRBD1|once|TRBV5-1|TRBJ1-2
CASSLPDRAYGYTF
TGCGCCAGCAGCTTGCCTGACAGGGCCTATGGCTACACCTTC
>TRBD1|once|TRBV9|TRBJ1-4
CASSVNRGSEKLFF
TGTGCCAGCAGCGTTAACAGGGGGTCGGAAAAACTGTTTTTT
>-|-|TRBV29-1|TRBJ2-5
CSAGRGHQETQYF
TGCAGCGCGGGTAGGGGACACCAAGAGACCCAGTACTTC
>-|once|TRBV6-5|TRBJ2-2
CASRRGSNTGELFF
TGTGCCAGCCGGAGGGGATCGAACACCGGGGAGCTGTTTTTT
>-|-|TRBV30|TRBJ1-5
CAWREMGEGNQPQHF
TGTGCCTGGAGAGAGATGGGGGAGGGGAATCAGCCCCAGCATTTT
>TRBD1|-|TRBV7-9|TRBJ2-3
CASSPMGQSTDTQYF
TGTGCCAGCAGCCCCATGGGACAGAGCACAGATACGCAGTATTTT
>-|-|TRBV7-2|TRBJ2-3
CASSLGRLDTQYF
TGTGCCAGCAGCTTAGGGAGACTAGATACGCAGTATTTT
>-|-|TRBV27|TRBJ2-2
CASSFTALGELFF
TGTGCCAGCAGTTTCACCGCCCTGGGGGAGCTGTTTTTT
>-|-|TRBV6-5|TRBJ1-5
CASRPRDGYDQPQHF
TGTGCCAGCAGACCCCGGGACGGTTATGATCAGCCCCAGCATTTT
>-|-|TRBV4-3|TRBJ2-2
CASSQEAAGEAGELFF
TGCGCCAGCAGCCAAGAGGCGGCAGGGGAGGCCGGGGAGCTGTTTTTT
>TRBD1|-|TRBV3-1/TRBV3-2|TRBJ1-4
CASSPLWTGVNEKLFF
TGTGCCAGCAGCCCCCTATGGACAGGAGTTAATGAAAAACTGTTTTTT
>-|-|TRBV6-2/TRBV6-3|TRBJ1-2
CASSLGANYGYTF
TGTGCCAGCAGCCTAGGTGCTAACTATGGCTACACCTTC
>-|once|TRBV21-1|TRBJ1-4
CASSTRVTGASGVNEKLFF
TGTGCCAGCAGCACCCGGGTAACAGGGGCGAGTGGGGTTAATGAAAAACTGTTTTTT
>TRBD2|-|TRBV5-1|TRBJ2-5
CASGTLSGGAKETQYF
TGCGCCAGCGGAACACTTAGCGGGGGGGCCAAAGAGACCCAGTACTTC
>-|-|TRBV5-4|TRBJ2-2
CASSFSFLPTSRGPGELFF
TGTGCCAGCAGCTTTTCATTTCTCCCGACTAGTCGGGGTCCCGGGGAGCTGTTTTTT
>-|-|TRBV5-4|TRBJ2-3
CASSNPGPDTQYF
TGTGCCAGCAGCAACCCGGGCCCCGATACGCAGTATTTT
>TRBD2|-|TRBV11-2|TRBJ2-5
CASSLVGLEETQYF
TGTGCCAGCAGCTTAGTGGGACTAGAAGAGACCCAGTACTTC
>TRBD2|-|TRBV2|TRBJ2-3
CASRESIAGGHDTQYF
TGTGCCAGCAGAGAAAGCATCGCGGGGGGGCATGATACGCAGTATTTT
>-|-|TRBV19|TRBJ2-1
CASTPRGSYNEQFF
TGTGCCAGTACCCCGAGGGGCAGCTACAATGAGCAGTTCTTC
>-|-|TRBV5-6|TRBJ1-2
CASSFPDSNHYGYTF
TGTGCCAGCAGCTTTCCCGACTCCAACCACTATGGCTACACCTTC
>TRBD1|-|TRBV2|TRBJ1-2
CASSRQGGGYTF
TGTGCCAGCAGTCGACAGGGTGGTGGCTACACCTTC
>-|-|TRBV19|TRBJ1-1
CASSTPLGNTEAFF
TGTGCCAGTAGTACCCCTCTAGGGAACACTGAAGCTTTCTTT
>-|-|TRBV9|TRBJ2-3
CASSVVSGAGNTQYF
TGTGCCAGCAGCGTAGTTAGCGGAGCTGGGAATACGCAGTATTTT
>-|-|TRBV4-1|TRBJ1-2
CASSQVYGPPYF
TGCGCCAGCAGCCAAGTGTATGGACCTCCGTATTTC
>-|-|TRBV29-1|TRBJ2-3
CSAAGGPSTDTQYF
TGCAGCGCCGCTGGGGGACCTAGCACAGATACGCAGTATTTT
>-|few|TRBV5-1|TRBJ1-6
CASSLTGMGLSPLHF
TGCGCCAGCAGCTTGACAGGGATGGGACTCTCACCCCTCCACTTT
>-|-|TRBV7-9|TRBJ1-6
CASSLDLDSPLHF
TGTGCCAGCAGCTTGGATTTGGATTCACCCCTCCACTTT
>TRBD2|few|TRBV9|TRBJ2-5
CASSVGLGLAGWGETQYF
TGTGCCAGCAGCGTGGGGCTTGGACTAGCGGGATGGGGGGAGACCCAGTACTTC
>-|-|TRBV4-1|TRBJ2-1
CASSQDPGAYEQFF
TGCGCCAGCAGCCAAGATCCGGGGGCCTATGAGCAGTTCTTC
>-|-|TRBV5-1|TRBJ1-1
CASSFGVGFTEAFF
TGCGCCAGCAGCTTTGGGGTTGGTTTTACTGAAGCTTTCTTT
>-|once|TRBV5-6|TRBJ1-2
CASSLGPAEVLYGYTF
TGTGCCAGCAGCTTGGGTCCCGCGGAGGTCCTCTATGGCTACACCTTC
>TRBD1|-|TRBV29-1|TRBJ2-7
CSALTGTGFYEQYF
TGCAGCGCTCTCACCGGGACAGGGTTTTACGAGCAGTACTTC
>-|-|TRBV7-2|TRBJ1-2
CASSFGSAVGYGYTF
TGTGCCAGCAGCTTTGGATCGGCGGTTGGATATGGCTACACCTTC
>TRBD2|few|TRBV5-1|TRBJ2-2
CASSLQAGGNGELFF
TGCGCCAGCAGCTTGCAAGCGGGAGGGAACGGGGAGCTGTTTTTT
>-|-|TRBV12-3/TRBV12-4|TRBJ1-3
CASSLNRHTIYF
TGTGCCAGCAGTTTAAATCGGCACACCATATATTTT